This T cell receptor (beta chain) was captured by sequencing in a study of blood T cell repertoires in COVID-19. Study in general: Acute-phase and convalescent COVID-19 samples originated in the United States, Italy and Spain. The analysed material was cDNA or gDNA that came from T cells, B-cell-depleted T cells, or PBMCs.

The CDR3 covers 16 residues. In germline, CDR1 is SGHVS, CDR2 FQNEAQ. Trimming cost V 5 bases and J 2 bases; bases outside gene matches: 8. Measured with immunoSEQ multiplex PCR; TCRdb has only the in-frame clones, and not every one. The table has about 88,000 clones, 70% to 85% seen once. This receptor was identified in a woman in her fifties or sixties in a cohort sampled during active or convalescent COVID-19. V and J are TRBV7-8 and TRBJ2-2; 7 bases are shared with TRBD2. The sample comprised peripheral blood. The CDR3 spells CASSPMGGGNTGELFF. CDR3 coding DNA: TGTGCCAGCAGCCCGATGGGCGGGGGAAACACCGGGGAGCTGTTTTTT.